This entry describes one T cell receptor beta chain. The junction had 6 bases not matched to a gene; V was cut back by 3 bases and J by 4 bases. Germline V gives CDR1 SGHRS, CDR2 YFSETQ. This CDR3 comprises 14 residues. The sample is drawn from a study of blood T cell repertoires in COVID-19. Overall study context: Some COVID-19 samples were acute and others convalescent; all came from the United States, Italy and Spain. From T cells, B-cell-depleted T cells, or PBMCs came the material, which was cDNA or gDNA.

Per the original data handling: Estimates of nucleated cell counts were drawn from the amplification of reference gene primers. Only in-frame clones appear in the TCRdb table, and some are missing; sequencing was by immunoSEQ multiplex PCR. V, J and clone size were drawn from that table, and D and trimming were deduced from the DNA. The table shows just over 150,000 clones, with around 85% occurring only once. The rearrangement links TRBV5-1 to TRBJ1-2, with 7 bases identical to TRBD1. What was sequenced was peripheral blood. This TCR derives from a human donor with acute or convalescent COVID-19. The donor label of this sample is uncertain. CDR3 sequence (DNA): TGCGCCAGCAGCTCCCGGGACAGCGTCTATGGCTACACCTTC. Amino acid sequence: CASSSRDSVYGYTF.